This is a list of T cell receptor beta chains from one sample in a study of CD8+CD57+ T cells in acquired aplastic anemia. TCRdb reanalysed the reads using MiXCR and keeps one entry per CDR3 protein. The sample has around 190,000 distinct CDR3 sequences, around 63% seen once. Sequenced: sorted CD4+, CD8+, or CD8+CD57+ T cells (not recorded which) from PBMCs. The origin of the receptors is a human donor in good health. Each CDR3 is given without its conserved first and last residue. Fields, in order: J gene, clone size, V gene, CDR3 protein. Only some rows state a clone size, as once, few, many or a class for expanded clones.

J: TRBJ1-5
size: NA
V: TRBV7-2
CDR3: ASSLGKNRQPQH

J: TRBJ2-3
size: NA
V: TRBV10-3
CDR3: TISAGATDTQY

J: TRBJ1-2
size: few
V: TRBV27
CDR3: ASSSRRGGFGYT

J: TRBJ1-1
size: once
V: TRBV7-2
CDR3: ASSLVLDMNTEAF

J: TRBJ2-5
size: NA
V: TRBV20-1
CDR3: SAGTSEETQY

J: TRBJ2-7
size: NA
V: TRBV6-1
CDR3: ASSEVSYEQY

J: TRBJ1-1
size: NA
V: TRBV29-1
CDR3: SVGRGWKGTEAF

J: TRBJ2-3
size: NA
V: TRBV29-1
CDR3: SVEEVPDTQY

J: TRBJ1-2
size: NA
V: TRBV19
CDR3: ASSIPTGARGYT

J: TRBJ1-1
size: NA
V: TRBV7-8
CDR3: ASKKAYRNTEAF

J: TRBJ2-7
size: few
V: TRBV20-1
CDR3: SVGGGKYEQY

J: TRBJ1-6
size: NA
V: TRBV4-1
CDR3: ASSQGQKSSYNSPLH

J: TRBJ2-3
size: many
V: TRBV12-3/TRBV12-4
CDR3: ASMREGFTDTQY

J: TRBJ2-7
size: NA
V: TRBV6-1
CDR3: ASKSLQGDTYEQY

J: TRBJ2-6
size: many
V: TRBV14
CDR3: ASSRTGLSGANVLT

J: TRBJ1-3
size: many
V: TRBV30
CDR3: AWSVPQGSSGNTIY

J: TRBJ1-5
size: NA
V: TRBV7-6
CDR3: ASSASATPVSALGGNQPQH

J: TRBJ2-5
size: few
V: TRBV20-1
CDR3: SARDRLGLKTQY

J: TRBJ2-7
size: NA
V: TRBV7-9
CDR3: ASSPSSYGQY

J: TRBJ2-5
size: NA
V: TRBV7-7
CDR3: ASKPGTPYQPQY

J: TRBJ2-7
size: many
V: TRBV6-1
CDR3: ASTAFYEQY

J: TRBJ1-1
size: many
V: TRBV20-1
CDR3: SAGRGNTEAF

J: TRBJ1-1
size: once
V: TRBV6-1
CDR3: ASSYGRMAF